Listed here is a single T cell receptor (beta chain). The antigen remains unidentified. Cells were stimulated nonspecifically with anti-CD3/anti-CD28 magnetic beads. CD4+ T cells upregulating both CD40 ligand and CD69 were sorted as responding cells. This record belongs to a study of persistence of HIV-infected CD4 T cells. Trimming shortened V by 4 bases and J by 2 bases, and 12 bases separated the two germline ends. Germline V CDR1 and CDR2: SGDLS, YYNGEE. The CDR3 covers 14 residues. The immunoSEQ assay was version 4, run in survey mode. Clones were read by immunoSEQ multiplex PCR, and TCRdb kept only the in-frame ones, dropping some. This table has some 45,000 clones, 88% appearing once.

The origin of this receptor is an adult woman with HIV who was CMV-seropositive. This chain joins TRBV9 and TRBJ1-1; D possibly corresponds to TRBD1 (6 bases). The sample here was CD4+ T cells sorted from PBMCs after 18-hour stimulation, taken from a patient who received antiretroviral therapy. CDR3 in DNA: TGTGCCAGCAGCCTTGGGACACTAAACACTGAAGCTTTCTTT. Protein product: CASSLGTLNTEAFF.